This TCR beta chain was identified in a study of blood T cell repertoires in COVID-19. Whole-study context: In each case, the material was cDNA or gDNA derived from T cells, B-cell-depleted T cells, or PBMCs.

Produced via immunoSEQ multiplex PCR; TCRdb's table is partial and in-frame only. Of 350,000 or so clones listed, 80% to 90% are singletons. Participants came from some 26 US areas, aged about 18 to 95 years. The receptor's source is a woman between 40 and 55 years old with acute COVID-19. Specimen: PBMCs or T cells enriched from blood (not recorded which).

DNA for the CDR3: TGTGCCAGCAGTCTGGGTCGGAGACCCTACGAGCAGTACTTC. Translating gives CASSLGRRPYEQYF. The chain is built from TRBV6-5 and TRBJ2-7; D unclear. The CDR3 contains 14 residues. Germline values: CDR1 MNHEY, CDR2 SVGAGI. The V end lost 5 bases, the J end lost 2 bases, and 13 bases lay between the germline ends.